Shown below are 20 T cell receptor beta chains from a single sample sequenced in a study of CD8+ T cells in alopecia areata (dated by TCRdb to 2016 to 2019). The protocol used for the library was the immunoSEQ multiplex PCR assay. To provide template for TCR sequencing, every sample had RNA extracted and reverse transcribed into cDNA. TCRdb re-hosts the immuneACCESS table, in-frame sequences only. Its copies lack some clones; in the studies checked, an unresolved V gene accounts for under half of them, and the cause for the rest is not known. For this sample there are about 99,000 clones; approximately 60% appear just once. Jointly, the top ten make up around 8.5% of the sample. The sequencing sample was made of CD4+ T cells sorted from blood. The receptors shown here come from a human donor in good health.

The sample holds a few counts of this clone. The V and J genes are TRBV25-1 and TRBJ2-5, with 9 bases identical to TRBD2. Germline-derived CDR1 and CDR2 are MGHDK and SYGVNS. This CDR3 region has 14 residues. V dropped 6 bases and J dropped 3; count of bases not matched to a gene: 5. The CDR3 DNA reads as TGTGCCAGCAGCCAGGCGGGGGGGAAAGAGACCCAGTACTTC. As protein: CASSQAGGKETQYF.

The rearrangement uses TRBV7-2 and TRBJ2-1, with 13 bases lining up with TRBD2. Germline CDR1 is SGHTA and CDR2 is FQGNSA. This CDR3 has 17 amino acids. Trimming cost V 4 bases and J 8 bases; bases outside gene matches: 11. The CDR3 nucleotides are TGTGCCAGCAGCTCCACCGGACTAGCGGGGGCGGGAGATGAGCAGTTCTTC. Amino acids: CASSSTGLAGAGDEQFF.

The chain recombines TRBV30 with TRBJ1-6, with TRBD1 identical over 8 bases. V lost 5 bases, J lost 3 bases, and 6 bases stayed unmatched. The CDR3 runs to 15 residues. Germline lookup yields CDR1 GTSNPN and CDR2 SVGIG (reference sequence). The CDR3 loop is CAWCRGPLYNSPLHF. As DNA, the CDR3 is TGTGCCTGGTGCAGGGGGCCCCTCTATAATTCACCCCTCCACTTT.

The chain is built from TRBV7-8 and TRBJ2-3; no reliable D call. Germline CDR1 and CDR2: SGHVS and FQNEAQ. The germline V and J ends were trimmed by 5 bases and 0 bases, with 21 bases remaining between them. The CDR3 is made up of 18 amino acids. The CDR3 spells CASSVDRFGRRSTDTQYF. DNA of the CDR3: TGTGCCAGCAGCGTAGATCGGTTTGGGCGGCGTAGCACAGATACGCAGTATTTT.

This clone has more than one count but fewer than ten. This sequence joins TRBV6-5 and TRBJ1-5, with D tentatively TRBD1 (5 bases). The CDR3 length is 15 residues. Germline V gene sequence: CDR1 MNHEY, CDR2 SVGAGI. The V end was cut by 7 bases, the J end by 6 bases, with 19 bases between. The CDR3 region has the DNA TGTGCCAGCAAGGTCGGGGGGATGGCGGGTCAGCCCCAGCATTTT. Translation: CASKVGGMAGQPQHF.

The rearrangement uses TRBV2 and TRBJ1-2, with no clear D. Germline CDR1 SNHLY, CDR2 FYNNEI. CDR3 length equals 14 residues. Trimming pared 2 bases from V and 7 bases from J, leaving 14 bases between. The CDR3 is CASSEPAGFRGYTF. CDR3 in DNA: TGTGCCAGCAGTGAACCGGCGGGGTTTCGTGGCTACACCTTC.

This clone was detected once. V gene TRBV30 combines with J gene TRBJ1-5; possibly TRBD1 for D (6 bases). V was pared by 1 base and J by 5 bases, with 9 bases between. The V gene's germline CDR1 is GTSNPN and CDR2 SVGIG (reference sequence). The CDR3 totals 13 residues. The CDR3 region is CAWSDQGYQPQHF. In nucleotides, the CDR3 is TGTGCCTGGAGTGACCAGGGGTATCAGCCCCAGCATTTT.

The rearrangement uses TRBV25-1 and TRBJ1-4, with a possible D match to TRBD1 (6 bases). Looked up from germline, CDR1 is MGHDK and CDR2 is SYGVNS. The CDR3 spans 17 residues. Trimming shortened V by 1 base and J by 3 bases, and 15 bases separated the two germline ends. The chain's CDR3 is CASSEWGTGRANEKLFF. Here the CDR3 DNA reads TGTGCCAGCAGTGAATGGGGAACAGGGCGGGCTAATGAAAAACTGTTTTTT.

As to this clone: Distinct nucleotide sequences in the sample also encode this CDR3. The V gene is TRBV29-1, the J gene TRBJ1-3; D ambiguous. The CDR3 length is 12 residues. Germline CDR1 is SQVTM and CDR2 is ANQGSEA. V was trimmed by 4 bases and J by 4 bases, leaving 8 bases between them. The DNA of the CDR3 is TGCAGCGTTGGCACGGCCGGAAACACCATATATTTT. This translates into CSVGTAGNTIYF.

This clone was counted once. The rearrangement links TRBV18 to TRBJ1-1, with a possible D match to TRBD1 (5 bases). V was shortened by 3 bases and J by 5 bases, with 16 bases between the two germline ends. There are 15 residues in the CDR3. CDR1 is KGHSH and CDR2 is LQKENI in the germline V gene. CDR3 nucleotides: TGTGCCAGCTCACCTTCCTATGGGGGTGGGACTGAAGCTTTCTTT. It specifies CASSPSYGGGTEAFF. The full variable domain, in which reference TRBV18 and TRBJ1-1 provide the parts outside the CDR3, is NAGVMQNPRHLVRRRGQEARLRCSPMKGHSHVYWYRQLPEEGLKFMVYLQKENIIDESGMPKERFSAEFPKEGPSILRIQQVVRGDSAAYFCASSPSYGGGTEAFFGQGTRLTVV.

The chain recombines TRBV30 with TRBJ2-5; D not resolved. CDR3 length equals 11 residues. Between the trimmed V and J ends, which lost 0 bases and 5 bases, there was a span of 4 bases. Germline CDR1 and CDR2: GTSNPN and SVGIG (reference sequence). CDR3 nucleotides: TGTGCCTGGAGTGTGGTGGAGACCCAGTACTTC. This translates into CAWSVVETQYF.

This chain joins TRBV6-1 and TRBJ1-5; weak D call: TRBD1 (5 bases). V lost 7 bases and J 4 bases, leaving 17 bases between the germline ends. This CDR3 comprises 15 residues. In germline, CDR1 is MNHNS, CDR2 SASEGT. The CDR3, as DNA: TGTGCCAGCATTGGGACGCCCTGGGATAATCAGCCCCAGCATTTT. It translates to CASIGTPWDNQPQHF.

As DNA, the CDR3 is TGTGCCAGCAGTTACAGGGGGGGCCGCACCGGGGAGCTGTTTTTT. This sequence encodes CASSYRGGRTGELFF. V gene TRBV6-5 combines with J gene TRBJ2-2, with a possible D match to TRBD2 (7 bases). V lost 2 bases and J 4 bases, leaving 11 bases between the germline ends. The CDR3 is made up of 15 amino acids. Germline V gives CDR1 MNHEY, CDR2 SVGAGI.

This sequence joins TRBV30 and TRBJ1-2; D unresolved. Germline lookup yields CDR1 GTSNPN and CDR2 SVGIG (reference sequence). Trimming removed 0 bases from V and 9 bases from J, with 8 bases in between. The CDR3 covers 11 residues. The CDR3 loop is CAWSVTLRYTF. CDR3 nucleotide sequence: TGTGCCTGGAGTGTGACTCTTCGCTACACCTTC.

This clone was seen only once. V gene TRBV7-2 combines with J gene TRBJ2-7, with 8 positions matching TRBD2. Germline CDR1 and CDR2: SGHTA and FQGNSA. CDR3 size: 13 residues. With 5 bases clipped from V and 2 bases from J, the junction kept 2 bases outside the gene matches. The CDR3 reads CASSHGGAYEQYF. The CDR3 bases are TGTGCCAGCAGCCACGGGGGGGCCTACGAGCAGTACTTC. The variable domain in full, with the rest retrieved from reference TRBV7-2 and TRBJ2-7, is GAGVSQSPSNKVTEKGKDVELRCDPISGHTALYWYRQSLGQGLEFLIYFQGNSAPDKSGLPSDRFSAERTGGSVSTLTIQRTQQEDSAVYLCASSHGGAYEQYFGPGTRLTVT.

This clone was found a few times. This chain uses TRBV19 with TRBJ1-6, with 9 bases that match TRBD1. Germline assignment: CDR1 LNHDA and CDR2 SQIVND (reference sequence). There are 19 residues in the CDR3. V shed 2 bases, J shed 7 bases, and the junction held 15 bases outside the gene matches. The CDR3 coding sequence is TGTGCCAGTAGTATAACGGGACAGGGTTTAACGAGGACGAATTCACCCCTCCACTTT. Its translation: CASSITGQGLTRTNSPLHF.

This clone was counted a few times. The V call is TRBV30, the J call TRBJ1-6; 10 nucleotides match TRBD1. Germline lookup yields CDR1 GTSNPN and CDR2 SVGIG (reference sequence). The length of the CDR3 is 14 residues. V shed 4 bases, J shed 7 bases, and the junction held 4 bases outside the gene matches. Here the CDR3 reads CAWTADRGNSPLHF. For the CDR3, the DNA is TGTGCCTGGACCGCGGACAGGGGGAATTCACCCCTCCACTTT. The variable domain in full, with the rest retrieved from reference TRBV30 and TRBJ1-6, is SQTIHQWPATLVQPVGSPLSLECTVEGTSNPNLYWYRQAAGRGLQLLFYSVGIGQISSEVPQNLSASRPQDRQFILSSKKLLLSDSGFYLCAWTADRGNSPLHFGNGTRLTVT.

In this sample, this clone turned up a few times. This CDR3 is CAAGEGYGYTF. CDR3 bases: TGTGCCGCCGGGGAGGGCTATGGCTACACCTTC. The V call is TRBV10-3, the J call TRBJ1-2; D remains unclear. This CDR3 is built from 11 residues. From germline, CDR1 is ENHRY and CDR2 SYGVKD. Trimming took off 11 bases at V and 4 bases at J, with 11 bases between the two ends.

The chain recombines TRBV13 with TRBJ2-5, with TRBD2 matching 7 bases. The trim removed 5 bases at V and 5 bases at J, leaving 5 bases unmatched. The germline CDR1 and CDR2 sequences are PRHDT and FYEKMQ (reference sequence). CDR3 length: 13 residues. The CDR3 loop is CASSRDYGETQYF. CDR3 DNA: TGTGCCAGCAGCCGGGACTACGGGGAGACCCAGTACTTC. The complete variable domain, with remaining parts taken from reference TRBV13 and TRBJ2-5, reads AAGVIQSPRHLIKEKRETATLKCYPIPRHDTVYWYQQGPGQDPQFLISFYEKMQSDKGSIPDRFSAQQFSDYHSELNMSSLELGDSALYFCASSRDYGETQYFGPGTRLLVL.

The chain carries TRBV29-1 and TRBJ2-1; 11 positions agree with TRBD2. This CDR3 spans 14 amino acids. J gave up 9 bases and V 2 bases, and 6 bases lay outside the gene matches. Germline V CDR1 and CDR2: SQVTM, ANQGSEA. The CDR3 nucleotides read TGCAGCGTTGAAAAACTAGCGGGGGAGGTTGAGCAGTTCTTC. Residues: CSVEKLAGEVEQFF.